The next 22 T cell receptor beta chains were all read from a single sample in a study of CD8+ T cells in alopecia areata. Investigators isolated RNA and reverse transcribed it into cDNA to act as the sequencing template. The protocol was immunoSEQ multiplex PCR, while the TCRdb copy is restricted to in-frame clones and leaves out a portion. The data contain fewer than 200,000 clones, just over 65% of them singletons. Sequencing was performed on CD8+ T cells sorted from blood, taken at week 0. The receptors were sampled from a human donor with alopecia areata.

V and J are TRBV6-5 and TRBJ2-7; D unresolved. The ends were cut back, 0 bases at V and 2 bases at J, with 8 bases in the middle. Germline CDR1 and CDR2: MNHEY and SVGAGI. CDR3 length: 14 amino acids. The CDR3, as DNA: TGTGCCAGCAGTTACTCGCCGGAAGCCTACGAGCAGTACTTC. Translated: CASSYSPEAYEQYF.

The chain is built from TRBV29-1 and TRBJ2-1, with D uncertain. Looked up from germline, CDR1 is SQVTM and CDR2 is ANQGSEA. This CDR3 region has 15 residues. V dropped 0 bases and J dropped 0 bases, with 9 bases sitting between them. CDR3 bases: TGCAGCGTTGAAGAACCAAACAGCTCCTACAATGAGCAGTTCTTC. This gives the protein CSVEEPNSSYNEQFF.

This clone was counted once. This chain connects TRBV15 to TRBJ2-5; the match to TRBD2 covers 8 bases. V lost 4 bases to trimming and J lost 1 base; unmatched junction nucleotides: 5. Germline CDR1 and CDR2: LNHNV and YYDKDF (reference sequence). The CDR3 extends over 15 amino acids. CDR3 coding DNA: TGTGCCACCAGCAAGGAAGCGGGGGTCCAAGAGACCCAGTACTTC. Protein sequence: CATSKEAGVQETQYF. Full variable domain (rest looked up from reference TRBV15 and TRBJ2-5): DAMVIQNPRYQVTQFGKPVTLSCSQTLNHNVMYWYQQKSSQAPKLLFHYYDKDFNNEADTPDNFQSRRPNTSFCFLDIRSPGLGDTAMYLCATSKEAGVQETQYFGPGTRLLVL.

This clone was counted a few times. The gene calls are TRBV5-6 and TRBJ2-1; D ambiguous. The CDR3 has 12 residues. Germline assignment: CDR1 SGHDT and CDR2 YYEEEE. Trimming left V 1 base short and J 7 bases short, with 6 bases between. The CDR3 sequence: CASSLPGNEQFF. CDR3 in DNA: TGTGCCAGCAGCTTGCCAGGAAATGAGCAGTTCTTC.

This clone appeared a few times. The chain has TRBV6-5 and TRBJ2-3, with TRBD1 matching 8 bases. The CDR3 is 14 residues long. Trimming removed 5 bases from V and 2 bases from J; junction bases left unmatched: 3. CDR1 is MNHEY, CDR2 SVGAGI, per germline. The CDR3 nucleotides read TGTGCCAGCAGTCCGGGACAGGACACAGATACGCAGTATTTT. It yields the protein CASSPGQDTDTQYF.

The J gene is TRBJ1-5, the V gene TRBV13; 8 bases align to TRBD1. Germline V lookup: CDR1 PRHDT, CDR2 FYEKMQ (reference sequence). V trimming: 4 bases; J trimming: 5 bases; junction bases outside the gene matches: 4. The CDR3 covers 14 residues. The CDR3 sequence: CASSSGTGHQPQHF. Written as DNA, the CDR3 is TGTGCCAGCAGCTCTGGGACAGGCCATCAGCCCCAGCATTTT.

This chain links TRBV10-3 with TRBJ1-6; tentative D call: TRBD1 (6 bases). The CDR3 is 15 amino acids. Germline CDR1 and CDR2: ENHRY and SYGVKD. V shed 4 bases and J shed 5 bases, with 12 bases lying between them. CDR3 loop: CAISAGTPDNSPLHF. The CDR3 DNA sequence: TGTGCCATCAGTGCAGGGACACCAGATAATTCACCCCTCCACTTT.

This chain connects TRBV2 to TRBJ2-4; the D gene could be TRBD1 or TRBD2 (5 bases each). V lost 7 bases and J 2 bases, leaving 9 bases between the germline ends. CDR1 and CDR2 from the germline V gene are SNHLY and FYNNEI. The CDR3 covers 13 residues. The CDR3 nucleotides read TGTGCCAGCACGGGGCCGCCCAAAAACATTCAGTACTTC. It translates to CASTGPPKNIQYF. Full variable domain (outside the CDR3, taken from reference TRBV2 and TRBJ2-4): EPEVTQTPSHQVTQMGQEVILRCVPISNHLYFYWYRQILGQKVEFLVSFYNNEISEKSEIFDDQFSVERPDGSNFTLKIRSTKLEDSAMYFCASTGPPKNIQYFGAGTRLSVL.

The genes are TRBV10-3 and TRBJ1-1, with a weak D call TRBD1 (5 bases). Per the germline V gene, CDR1 is ENHRY and CDR2 is SYGVKD. V shed 8 bases and J shed 1 base, with 11 bases lying between them. This CDR3 comprises 13 residues. As DNA, the CDR3 is TGTGCCATCTGGGCGGGACGGAACACTGAAGCTTTCTTT. It specifies CAIWAGRNTEAFF.

The chain employs TRBV5-6 and TRBJ2-7; 7 bases map to TRBD1. This CDR3 is built from 14 residues. From germline, CDR1 is SGHDT and CDR2 YYEEEE. V shed 4 bases and J 1 base; nucleotides not matched to a gene: 5. The CDR3 here is CASSPGDSSYEQYF. CDR3 DNA sequence: TGTGCCAGCAGCCCAGGGGACAGTTCCTACGAGCAGTACTTC.

This clone was recorded a few times. The V call is TRBV10-3, the J call TRBJ2-5; tentatively, D is TRBD2 (5 bases). Germline V gene sequence: CDR1 ENHRY, CDR2 SYGVKD. V was trimmed by 11 bases and J by 5 bases, leaving 9 bases between them. This CDR3 has 10 amino acids. The chain's CDR3 is CAAGLETQYF. The CDR3 bases are TGTGCCGCCGGACTGGAGACCCAGTACTTC.

The chain combines TRBV15 with TRBJ2-5, with TRBD2 matching 13 bases. Germline V gives CDR1 LNHNV, CDR2 YYDKDF (reference sequence). Trimming took 5 bases from V and 0 from J; bases not matched to a gene: 6. The CDR3 sequence is 17 residues long. CDR3 DNA: TGTGCCACCAGCCCCCGAGGACTAGCGGGGGACCAAGAGACCCAGTACTTC. It is translated as CATSPRGLAGDQETQYF.

This chain joins TRBV27 and TRBJ1-2; D not certain. Per germline, CDR1 MNHEY and CDR2 SMNVEV (reference sequence). The length of the CDR3 is 14 residues. V lost 7 bases and J 0 bases, leaving 12 bases between the germline ends. The CDR3 nucleotides read TGTGCCAGCAAGCGATCAGAACCTAACTATGGCTACACCTTC. Protein: CASKRSEPNYGYTF.

V usage is TRBV29-1 and J usage is TRBJ2-2; no firm D call. Deletions cut 5 bases from V and 0 bases from J, with 7 bases between. Germline lookup yields CDR1 SQVTM and CDR2 ANQGSEA. The CDR3 extends over 13 amino acids. CDR3: CSVIDANTGELFF. CDR3 in DNA: TGCAGCGTTATTGACGCGAACACCGGGGAGCTGTTTTTT.

This chain's CDR3 is CASSDGVGYEQYF. CDR3 DNA: TGTGCCAGCAGCGATGGGGTAGGGTACGAGCAGTACTTC. The chain combines TRBV5-6 with TRBJ2-7; the D is unclear. Deletions cut 4 bases from V and 4 bases from J, with 12 bases between. CDR3 length equals 13 residues. CDR1 is SGHDT, CDR2 YYEEEE, per germline.

This clone was recorded a few times. The chain couples TRBV13 to TRBJ2-1; D possibly corresponds to TRBD2 (6 bases). The CDR3 extends over 15 amino acids. Per the germline V gene, CDR1 is PRHDT and CDR2 is FYEKMQ (reference sequence). V lost 5 bases, J lost 2 bases, and 13 bases lay in between. The CDR3 loop reads CASSRGRGAYNEQFF. The DNA of the CDR3 is TGTGCCAGCAGCCGCGGGCGGGGCGCCTACAATGAGCAGTTCTTC.

The chain uses TRBV5-1 and TRBJ2-2; no firm D call. The germline V gene encodes CDR1 SGHRS and CDR2 YFSETQ. This CDR3 region has 14 residues. The V end was cut by 0 bases, the J end by 2 bases, with 5 bases between. CDR3 protein: CASSLASNTGELFF. For the CDR3, the DNA is TGCGCCAGCAGCTTGGCCAGTAACACCGGGGAGCTGTTTTTT.

This chain joins TRBV11-1 and TRBJ1-1, with no clear D. The CDR3 is made up of 14 amino acids. Trimming took 5 bases from V and 6 from J, leaving 16 bases between them. The germline V gene encodes CDR1 SGHAT and CDR2 FQDESV (reference sequence). CDR3 protein: CASSTTAGPPEAFF. Here the CDR3 DNA reads TGTGCCAGCAGCACCACGGCGGGTCCCCCTGAAGCTTTCTTT.

This clone has only a few counts. This chain uses TRBV5-1 with TRBJ2-7; D is uncertain. V was clipped by 4 bases and J by 2 bases, with 7 bases between them. Germline V gene sequence: CDR1 SGHRS, CDR2 YFSETQ. CDR3 length: 12 residues. Here the CDR3 reads CASSRSTYEQYF. CDR3 in DNA: TGCGCCAGCAGCCGGTCTACCTACGAGCAGTACTTC.

This clone was counted only a few times. The chain recombines TRBV6-1 with TRBJ2-7, with a tentative D call TRBD1 (6 bases). This CDR3 has 14 amino acids. The V gene's germline CDR1 is MNHNS and CDR2 SASEGT. The CDR3 coding sequence is TGTGCTCTCGGCCAGGGTTTAGGGACATACGAGCAGTACTTC. Amino acid sequence: CALGQGLGTYEQYF.

J is TRBJ2-5 and V is TRBV13; D unresolved. This CDR3 region has 13 residues. Germline values: CDR1 PRHDT, CDR2 FYEKMQ (reference sequence). The V end was cut by 1 base, the J end by 4 bases, with 7 bases between. CDR3 in DNA: TGTGCCAGCAGCTTAGTCCGACGAGAGACCCAGTACTTC. It is translated as CASSLVRRETQYF.

The V call is TRBV2, the J call TRBJ1-2; 10 positions agree with TRBD1. The CDR3 consists of 19 residues. CDR1 is SNHLY, CDR2 FYNNEI, per germline. Losses at the gene ends were 8 bases for V and 4 bases for J; bases not matched to a gene: 22. Here the CDR3 DNA reads TGTGCCAGCTTTTTTTTCTGGGGGACAGGGGACCCTCGGGGCTATGGCTACACCTTC. Protein: CASFFFWGTGDPRGYGYTF.